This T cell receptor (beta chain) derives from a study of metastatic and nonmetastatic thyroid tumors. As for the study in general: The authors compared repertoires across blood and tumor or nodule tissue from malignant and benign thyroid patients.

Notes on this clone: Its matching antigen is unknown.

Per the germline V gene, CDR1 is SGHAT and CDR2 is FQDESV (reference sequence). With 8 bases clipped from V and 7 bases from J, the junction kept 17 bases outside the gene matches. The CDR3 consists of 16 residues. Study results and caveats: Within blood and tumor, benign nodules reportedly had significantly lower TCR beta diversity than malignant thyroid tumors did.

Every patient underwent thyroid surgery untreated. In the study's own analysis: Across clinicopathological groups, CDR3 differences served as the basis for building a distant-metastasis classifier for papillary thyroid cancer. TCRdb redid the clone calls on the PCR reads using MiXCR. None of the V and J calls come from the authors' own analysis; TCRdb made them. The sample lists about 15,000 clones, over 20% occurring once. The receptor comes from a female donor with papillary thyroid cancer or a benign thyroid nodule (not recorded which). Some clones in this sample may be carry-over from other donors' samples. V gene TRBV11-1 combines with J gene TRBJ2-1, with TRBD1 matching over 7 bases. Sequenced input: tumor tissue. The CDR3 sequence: CASHSPTRTGNNEQFF. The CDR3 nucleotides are TGTGCCAGCCATAGCCCTACCCGGACAGGTAATAATGAGCAGTTCTTC.